This TCR beta chain was identified in a study of T-cell reconstitution after alpha-beta-depleted transplantation in children. The sample holds many counts of this clonotype. Its antigen is unknown. TCRbeta library construction was performed incorporating unique molecular identifiers. TCRdb re-called the PCR reads through MiXCR, storing one row per CDR3 protein. The sample holds about 160,000 distinct CDR3 sequences, 11% seen once. Whole-study findings and limits: Reportedly, alpha-beta T cells present about two months post-transplant originated from several hundred expanded clones of graft origin. A year post-transplant, T-cell counts and diversity derived mostly from newly produced T cells. Surviving recipient T cells and intrathymic progenitors accounted for some patients' high TCRbeta diversity at day 60.

The CDR3 length is 16 residues. Between the trimmed V and J ends, which lost 0 bases and 3 bases, there was a span of 15 bases. CDR1 LGHNA and CDR2 YNFKEQ come from the germline V gene. The sample consisted of PBMCs, taken before TCRalphabeta/CD19-depleted stem cell transplant. The TCR sequence derives from a boy between 2 and 15 years old with acute myeloid leukemia, due to receive a stem cell transplant. The chain recombines TRBV4-2 with TRBJ2-7, with D maybe TRBD2 (6 bases). CDR3 protein: CASSQDFGGTLYEQYF. The CDR3 nucleotides read TGTGCCAGCAGCCAAGATTTTGGGGGGACCCTCTACGAGCAGTACTTC.